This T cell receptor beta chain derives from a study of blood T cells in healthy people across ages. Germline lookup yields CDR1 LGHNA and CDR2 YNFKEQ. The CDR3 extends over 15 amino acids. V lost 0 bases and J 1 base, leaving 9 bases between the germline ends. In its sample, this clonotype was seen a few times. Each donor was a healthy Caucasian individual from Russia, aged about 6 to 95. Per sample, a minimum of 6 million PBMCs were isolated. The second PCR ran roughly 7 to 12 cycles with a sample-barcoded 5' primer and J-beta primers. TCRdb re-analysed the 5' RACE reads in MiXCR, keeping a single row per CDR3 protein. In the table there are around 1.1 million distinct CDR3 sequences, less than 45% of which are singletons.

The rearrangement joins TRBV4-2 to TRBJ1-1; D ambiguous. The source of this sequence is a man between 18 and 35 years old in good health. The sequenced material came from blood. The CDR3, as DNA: TGTGCCAGCAGCCAAGATCGGCCCGAGAACACTGAAGCTTTCTTT. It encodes CASSQDRPENTEAFF.